A selection of T cell receptor beta chains follows, all from one sample in a study of cytomegalovirus exposure and HLA in healthy donors. The method was immunoSEQ multiplex PCR; TCRdb's version includes in-frame clones alone and lacks a portion of them. Found here are 250,000 or so clones, about 90% of them singletons; the top ten hold 1.7%. What was sequenced was PBMCs. These receptors all stem from a girl aged 2 to 10 in good health and CMV-seronegative. Each CDR3 is given with its conserved first and last residue. The D gene is left open where the match is weak. Clone size is not always given. Where it is, it says once, few, many or a class for expanded clones.

d_gene	abundance	j_gene	v_gene	CDR3nt	CDR3aa
NA	NA	TRBJ1-2	TRBV18	TGTGCCAGCTCACCACTTTCGGGTGACGGCTACACCTTC	CASSPLSGDGYTF
TRBD2	few	TRBJ2-1	TRBV27	TGTGCCAGCAGTTCCAAGCATTCTAGCGGGAGGACCTACAATGAGCAGTTCTTC	CASSSKHSSGRTYNEQFF
NA	NA	TRBJ2-7	TRBV29-1	TGCAGCGTTATTGACAGCACCTACGAGCAGTACTTC	CSVIDSTYEQYF
NA	NA	TRBJ1-2	TRBV19	TGTGCCAGTAGAAAACAGGGTGGCTATGGCTACACCTTC	CASRKQGGYGYTF
TRBD1	once	TRBJ1-3	TRBV2	TGTGCCAGCAGTGAAAACGGACAGGGGACAAACACCATATATTTT	CASSENGQGTNTIYF
NA	NA	TRBJ2-1	TRBV29-1	TGCAGCGTGAGGGGGGGCAATGAGCAGTTCTTC	CSVRGGNEQFF
NA	NA	TRBJ1-2	TRBV19	TGTGCCAGTAGTATCGCGCTAGAGCCTAGGGGTGGCTACACCTTC	CASSIALEPRGGYTF
TRBD2	NA	TRBJ2-7	TRBV2	TGTGCCAGCAGTGAGGGACTAGTCGCCTACGAGCAGTACTTC	CASSEGLVAYEQYF
TRBD1	NA	TRBJ2-3	TRBV30	TGTGCCTGGAGCCGGGACAGGGAGGCAGATACGCAGTATTTT	CAWSRDREADTQYF
NA	NA	TRBJ2-5	TRBV6-5	TGTGCCAGCAGTTTCGCCGGGTCTGGGGAGACCCAGTACTTC	CASSFAGSGETQYF
NA	NA	TRBJ1-5	TRBV7-8	TGTGCCAGCAGCGCCCAGGGGATAGGGAATCAGCCCCAGCATTTT	CASSAQGIGNQPQHF
TRBD1	NA	TRBJ2-7	TRBV15	TGTGCCACCAGCAACACGAGAGACAGGGGCATCGACGAGCAGTACTTC	CATSNTRDRGIDEQYF
NA	NA	TRBJ2-7	TRBV2	TGTGCCAGCAGTGCGGGAGCGACCTACGAGCGGTACTTC	CASSAGATYERYF
TRBD1	NA	TRBJ1-3	TRBV6-5	TGTGCCAGCATCTCGACAGGGAGCTCTGGAAACACCATATATTTT	CASISTGSSGNTIYF
NA	NA	TRBJ2-1	TRBV27	TGTGCCAGCAGATTACAGGGAGGGCAGGGGCACAATGAGCAGTTCTTC	CASRLQGGQGHNEQFF
NA	NA	TRBJ2-7	TRBV7-9	TGTGCCAGCAGCTTGTATCAGGTCTCAAGGCACGAGCAGTACTTC	CASSLYQVSRHEQYF
NA	once	TRBJ1-2	TRBV7-9	TGTGCCAGCAGCTTAGGGGGACTTCCCGACTATGGCTACACCTTC	CASSLGGLPDYGYTF
TRBD1	few	TRBJ2-2	TRBV7-9	TGTGCCAGCAGCACGGGACAGGGTAACACCGGGGAGCTGTTTTTT	CASSTGQGNTGELFF
TRBD2	NA	TRBJ2-1	TRBV7-2	TGTGCGAGCATGATAGCGGGGGCCAATGAGCAGTTCTTC	CASMIAGANEQFF
NA	NA	TRBJ2-3	TRBV14	TGTGCCAGCAGCCAACCGGGGGCAGATACGCAGTATTTT	CASSQPGADTQYF
NA	NA	TRBJ1-4	TRBV7-2	TGTGCCAGCAGCCGCGACAGGACCAGTGAAAAACTGTTTTTT	CASSRDRTSEKLFF
TRBD2	once	TRBJ2-3	TRBV4-1	TGCGCCAGCAGCCAAACTAGCGGGGCCCGAGGGCAGTATTTT	CASSQTSGARGQYF
NA	NA	TRBJ1-3	TRBV28	TGTGCCAGCAGTTTCACCACAACCCAGGGTTCTGGAAACACCATATATTTT	CASSFTTTQGSGNTIYF
TRBD1	NA	TRBJ1-5	TRBV7-9	TGTGCCAGCAGCTTAGAGGGGGCCCATCGGCCCCAGCATTTT	CASSLEGAHRPQHF
TRBD1	NA	TRBJ1-6	TRBV28	TGTGCCAGCAGTGGGCCGGACAGGGATAATTCACCCCTCCACTTT	CASSGPDRDNSPLHF
NA	NA	TRBJ1-3	TRBV15	TGTGCCACCAGCAGAGATCTTTCTGGAAACACCATATATTTT	CATSRDLSGNTIYF
NA	NA	TRBJ2-3	TRBV7-9	TGTGCCAGCAGCTTAGGGCCTATCGGGAGTAGAGATACGCAGTATTTT	CASSLGPIGSRDTQYF
NA	NA	TRBJ1-1	TRBV30	TGTGCCTGGAGTGTACGGGGTATGAACACTGAAGCTTTCTTT	CAWSVRGMNTEAFF
NA	NA	TRBJ2-1	TRBV19	TGTGCCAGTAGTATAGATGAGTGGGCCGTCCCCAATGAGCAGTTCTTC	CASSIDEWAVPNEQFF
NA	NA	TRBJ2-1	TRBV5-1	TGCGCCAGCAGCGGAGGCAGCTCCTACAATGAGCAGTTCTTC	CASSGGSSYNEQFF
TRBD2	NA	TRBJ2-7	TRBV10-2	TGCGCCAGCAGGGGGGGGGCCTACGAGCAGTACTTC	CASRGGAYEQYF
NA	NA	TRBJ2-7	TRBV7-9	TGTGCCAGCAGCTTAGCGACAGGTCCAGGCGCCGAGCAGTACTTC	CASSLATGPGAEQYF
TRBD2	NA	TRBJ2-7	TRBV7-9	TGTGCCAGCAGCTTAGTGCCGGGGACTAGCGGATCCTACGAGCAGTACTTC	CASSLVPGTSGSYEQYF
TRBD1	NA	TRBJ1-3	TRBV28	TGTGCCAGCAGCCCCATCGACAGGGATCCTGGAAACACCATATATTTT	CASSPIDRDPGNTIYF
NA	NA	TRBJ2-6	TRBV19	TGTGCCAGTAGTATGGTAGGACTGAGCTCTGGGGCCAACGTCCTGACTTTC	CASSMVGLSSGANVLTF